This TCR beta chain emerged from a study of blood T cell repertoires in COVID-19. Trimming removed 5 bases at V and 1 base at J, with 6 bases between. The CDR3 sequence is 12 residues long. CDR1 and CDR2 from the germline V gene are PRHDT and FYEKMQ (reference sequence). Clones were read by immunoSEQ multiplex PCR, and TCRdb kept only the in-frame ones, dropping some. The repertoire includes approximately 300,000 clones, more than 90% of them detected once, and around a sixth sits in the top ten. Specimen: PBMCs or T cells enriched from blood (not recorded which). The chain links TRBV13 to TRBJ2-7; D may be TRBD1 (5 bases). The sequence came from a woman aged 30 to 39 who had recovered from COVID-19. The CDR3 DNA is TGTGCCAGCAGCCGACAGTCCTACGAGCAGTACTTC. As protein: CASSRQSYEQYF.